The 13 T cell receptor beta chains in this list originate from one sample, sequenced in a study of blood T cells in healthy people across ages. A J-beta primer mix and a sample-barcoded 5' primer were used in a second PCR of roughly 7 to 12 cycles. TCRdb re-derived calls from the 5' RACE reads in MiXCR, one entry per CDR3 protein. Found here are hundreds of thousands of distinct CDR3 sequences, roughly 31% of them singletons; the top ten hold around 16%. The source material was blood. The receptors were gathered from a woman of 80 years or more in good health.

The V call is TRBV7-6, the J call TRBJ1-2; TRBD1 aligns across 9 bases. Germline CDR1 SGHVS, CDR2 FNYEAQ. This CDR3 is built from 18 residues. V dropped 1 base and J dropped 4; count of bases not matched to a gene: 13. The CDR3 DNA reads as TGTGCCAGCAGCTTAGGTTTCTTCTCGGACAGGGGAGGCTATGGCTACACCTTC. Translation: CASSLGFFSDRGGYGYTF.

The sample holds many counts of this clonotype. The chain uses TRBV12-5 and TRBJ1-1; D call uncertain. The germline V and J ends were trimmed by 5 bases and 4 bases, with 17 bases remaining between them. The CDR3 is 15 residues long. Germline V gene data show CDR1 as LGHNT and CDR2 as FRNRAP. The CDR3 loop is CASGILFTRRTEAFF. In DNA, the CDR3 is TGTGCTAGTGGTATACTTTTTACACGGCGCACTGAAGCTTTCTTT.

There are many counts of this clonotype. The CDR3 loop is CASSLVAGTGVNEQYF. CDR3 DNA sequence: TGTGCCAGCAGCTTAGTCGCCGGGACAGGGGTCAACGAGCAGTACTTC. V gene TRBV7-6 combines with J gene TRBJ2-7; 10 positions match TRBD1. CDR1 SGHVS and CDR2 FNYEAQ come from the germline V gene. Trimming at V came to 1 base and at J to 5 bases, leaving 8 bases not matched to a gene. The CDR3 loop spans 16 amino acids. The whole variable domain, remainder taken from reference TRBV7-6 and TRBJ2-7, is GAGVSQSPRYKVTKRGQDVALRCDPISGHVSLYWYRQALGQGPEFLTYFNYEAQQDKSGLPNDRFSAERPEGSISTLTIQRTEQRDSAMYRCASSLVAGTGVNEQYFGPGTRLTVT.

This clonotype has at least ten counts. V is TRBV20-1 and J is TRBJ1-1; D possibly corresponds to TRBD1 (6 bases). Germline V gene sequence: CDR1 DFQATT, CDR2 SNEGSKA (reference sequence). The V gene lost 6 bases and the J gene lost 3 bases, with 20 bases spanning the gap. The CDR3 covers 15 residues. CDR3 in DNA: TGCAGTGCCGACCCGCAGACAGGAGTATACACTGAAGCTTTCTTT. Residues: CSADPQTGVYTEAFF.

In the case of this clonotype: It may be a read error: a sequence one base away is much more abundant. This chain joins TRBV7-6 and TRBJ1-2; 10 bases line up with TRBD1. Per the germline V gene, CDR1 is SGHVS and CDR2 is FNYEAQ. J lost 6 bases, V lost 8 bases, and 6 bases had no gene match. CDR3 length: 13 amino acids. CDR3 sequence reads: CASGRDRGNGYTF. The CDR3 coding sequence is TGTGCCAGCGGCCGGGACAGGGGAAATGGCTACACCTTC.

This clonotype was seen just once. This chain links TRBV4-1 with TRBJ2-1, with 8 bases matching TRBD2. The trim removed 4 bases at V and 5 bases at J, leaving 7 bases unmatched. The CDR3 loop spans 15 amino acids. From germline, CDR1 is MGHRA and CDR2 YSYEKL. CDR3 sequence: CASSLREGRNNEQFF. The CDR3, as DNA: TGCGCCAGCAGCCTTCGGGAGGGCCGGAACAATGAGCAGTTCTTC.

The CDR3, as DNA: TGTGCCACCAGCAGGGATCTATGGTCAGACAATGAGCAGTACTTC. Residues: CATSRDLWSDNEQYF. The chain employs TRBV15 and TRBJ2-7, with unresolved D. The CDR3 sequence is 15 residues long. Germline V CDR1 and CDR2: LNHNV, YYDKDF (reference sequence). V lost 3 bases and J lost 7, with 19 bases in between.

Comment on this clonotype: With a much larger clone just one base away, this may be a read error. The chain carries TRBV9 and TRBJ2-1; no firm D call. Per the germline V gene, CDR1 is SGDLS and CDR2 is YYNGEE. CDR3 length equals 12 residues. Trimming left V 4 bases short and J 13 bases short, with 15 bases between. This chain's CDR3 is CASSPQEETQFF. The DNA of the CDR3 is TGTGCCAGCAGCCCCCAGGAAGAGACCCAGTTCTTC.

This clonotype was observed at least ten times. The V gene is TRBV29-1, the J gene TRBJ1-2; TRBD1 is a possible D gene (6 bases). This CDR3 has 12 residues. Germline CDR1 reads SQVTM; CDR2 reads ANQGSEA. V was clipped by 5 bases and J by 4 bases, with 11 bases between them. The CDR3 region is CSVRGGSYGYTF. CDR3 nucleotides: TGCAGCGTTAGGGGGGGCAGCTATGGCTACACCTTC.

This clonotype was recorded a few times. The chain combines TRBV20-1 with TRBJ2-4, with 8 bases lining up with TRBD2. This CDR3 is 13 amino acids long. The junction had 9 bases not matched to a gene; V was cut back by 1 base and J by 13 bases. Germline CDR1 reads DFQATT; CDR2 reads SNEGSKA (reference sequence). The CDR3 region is CSARALAGDEQYF. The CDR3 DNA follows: TGCAGTGCTAGAGCTCTAGCGGGCGATGAGCAGTACTTC.

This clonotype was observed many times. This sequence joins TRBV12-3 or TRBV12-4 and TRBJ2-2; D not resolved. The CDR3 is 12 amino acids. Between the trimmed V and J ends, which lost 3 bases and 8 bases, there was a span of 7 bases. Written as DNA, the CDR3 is TGTGCCAGCAGTTTTCCTGGGGGGGAGCTGTTTTTT. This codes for CASSFPGGELFF.

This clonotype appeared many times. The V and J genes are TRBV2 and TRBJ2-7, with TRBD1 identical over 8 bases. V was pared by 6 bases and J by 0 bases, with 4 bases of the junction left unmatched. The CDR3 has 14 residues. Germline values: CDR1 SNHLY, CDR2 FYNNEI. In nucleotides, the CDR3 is TGTGCCAGCAGCCGCGACAGGGGCTCCTACGAGCAGTACTTC. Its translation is CASSRDRGSYEQYF.

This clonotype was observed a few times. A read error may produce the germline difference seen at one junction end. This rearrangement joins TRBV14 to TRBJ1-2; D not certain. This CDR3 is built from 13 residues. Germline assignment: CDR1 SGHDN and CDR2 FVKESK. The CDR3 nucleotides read TGTGCCAGCAGCCAAGTGGTGGTCTCTGGCTGCACCTTC. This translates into CASSQVVVSGCTF. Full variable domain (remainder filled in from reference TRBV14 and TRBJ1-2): EAGVTQFPSHSVIEKGQTVTLRCDPISGHDNLYWYRRVMGKEIKFLLHFVKESKQDESGMPNNRFLAERTGGTYSTLKVQPAELEDSGVYFCASSQVVVSGCTFGSGTRLTVV.